This T cell receptor (beta chain) was obtained from a study of blood T cell repertoires in COVID-19. Study-wide context: Sites in the United States, Italy and Spain provided acute and convalescent COVID-19 samples. The analysed material was cDNA or gDNA that came from T cells, B-cell-depleted T cells, or PBMCs.

The CDR3 has 14 amino acids. Germline V gives CDR1 LGHNA, CDR2 YNFKEQ. V was clipped by 1 base and J by 1 base, with 7 bases between them. The authors' processing: It was from reference gene primer amplification that nucleated cell counts were estimated. Libraries were prepared by immunoSEQ multiplex PCR; TCRdb keeps only in-frame clonotypes and omits some of them. V, J and clone size derive from that table, while D and trimming were established from the DNA sequence. The repertoire holds 250,000 or so clones, with approximately 87% as singletons. V is TRBV4-2 and J is TRBJ2-5; D is uncertain. Sequencing input: peripheral blood. This clonotype originated in a man in his 60s with acute or convalescent COVID-19. DNA for the CDR3: TGTGCCAGCAGCCAAGTACGGGTCCAAGAGACCCAGTACTTC. Protein: CASSQVRVQETQYF.